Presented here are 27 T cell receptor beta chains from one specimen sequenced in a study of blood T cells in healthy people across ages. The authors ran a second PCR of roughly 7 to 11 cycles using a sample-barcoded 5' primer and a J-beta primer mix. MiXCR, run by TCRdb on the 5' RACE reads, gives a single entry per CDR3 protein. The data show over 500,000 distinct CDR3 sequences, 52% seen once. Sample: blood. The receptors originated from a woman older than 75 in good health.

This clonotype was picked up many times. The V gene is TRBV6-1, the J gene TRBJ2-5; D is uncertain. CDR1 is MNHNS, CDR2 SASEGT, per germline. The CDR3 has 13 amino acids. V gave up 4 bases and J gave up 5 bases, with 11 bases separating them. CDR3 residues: CASSVSGRETQYF. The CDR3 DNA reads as TGTGCCAGCAGTGTCTCCGGGCGGGAGACCCAGTACTTC.

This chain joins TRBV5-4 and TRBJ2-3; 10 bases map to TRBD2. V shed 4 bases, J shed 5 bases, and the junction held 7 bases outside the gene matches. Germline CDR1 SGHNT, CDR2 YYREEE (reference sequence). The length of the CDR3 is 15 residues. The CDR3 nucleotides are TGTGCCAGCAGCGAAACTAGCGGGGCTGGAGATACGCAGTATTTT. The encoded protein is CASSETSGAGDTQYF.

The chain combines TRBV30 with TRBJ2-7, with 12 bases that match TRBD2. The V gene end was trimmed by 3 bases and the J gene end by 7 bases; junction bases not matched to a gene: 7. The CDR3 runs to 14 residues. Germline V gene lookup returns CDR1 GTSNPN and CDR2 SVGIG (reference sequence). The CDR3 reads CAWSLGTSGSEQYF. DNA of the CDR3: TGTGCCTGGAGCCTCGGGACTAGCGGGTCGGAGCAGTACTTC.

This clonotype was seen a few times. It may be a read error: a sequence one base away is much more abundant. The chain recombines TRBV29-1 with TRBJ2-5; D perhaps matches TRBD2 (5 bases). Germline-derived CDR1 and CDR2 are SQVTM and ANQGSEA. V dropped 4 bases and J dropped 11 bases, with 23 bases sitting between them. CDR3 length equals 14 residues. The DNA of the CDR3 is TGCAGCGTTGTCCGAGGGCACGGCATGGCAGAGCAGTACTTC. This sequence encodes CSVVRGHGMAEQYF. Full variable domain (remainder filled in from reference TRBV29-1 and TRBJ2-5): SAVISQKPSRDICQRGTSLTIQCQVDSQVTMMFWYRQQPGQSLTLIATANQGSEATYESGFVIDKFPISRPNLTFSTLTVSNMSPEDSSIYLCSVVRGHGMAEQYFGPGTRLLVL.

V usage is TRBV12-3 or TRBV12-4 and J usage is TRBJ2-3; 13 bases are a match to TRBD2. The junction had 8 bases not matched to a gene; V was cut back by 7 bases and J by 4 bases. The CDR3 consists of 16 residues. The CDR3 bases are TGTGCCAGCAATCGACTAGCGGGAGGTAGAGCAGATACGCAGTATTTT. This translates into CASNRLAGGRADTQYF.

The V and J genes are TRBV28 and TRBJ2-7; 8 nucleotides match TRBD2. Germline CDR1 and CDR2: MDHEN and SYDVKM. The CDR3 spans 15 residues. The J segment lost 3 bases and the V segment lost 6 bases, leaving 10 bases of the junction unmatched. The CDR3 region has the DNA TGTGCCAGCAGCCCCGTGGGGACTAGGGACTACGAGCAGTACTTC. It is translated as CASSPVGTRDYEQYF.

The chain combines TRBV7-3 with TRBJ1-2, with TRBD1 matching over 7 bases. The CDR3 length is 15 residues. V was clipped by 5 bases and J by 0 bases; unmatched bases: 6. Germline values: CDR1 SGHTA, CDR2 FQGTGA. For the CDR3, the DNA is TGTGCCAGCAGCGAGGGGACAGCGCCTAACTATGGCTACACCTTC. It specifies CASSEGTAPNYGYTF.

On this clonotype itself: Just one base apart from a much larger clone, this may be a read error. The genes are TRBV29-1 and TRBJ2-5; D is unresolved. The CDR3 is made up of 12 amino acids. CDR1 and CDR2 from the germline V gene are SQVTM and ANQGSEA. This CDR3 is CGFLGLGETQYF. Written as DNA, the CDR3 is TGCGGCTTCTTGGGATTGGGGGAGACCCAGTACTTC.

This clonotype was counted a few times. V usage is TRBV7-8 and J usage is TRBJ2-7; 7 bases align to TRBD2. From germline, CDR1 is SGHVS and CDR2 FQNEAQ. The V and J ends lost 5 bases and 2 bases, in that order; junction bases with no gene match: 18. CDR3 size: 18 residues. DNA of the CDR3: TGTGCCAGCAGCCCTCCCCGGGAGGCGAACGTAGACCCCTACGAGCAGTACTTC. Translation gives CASSPPREANVDPYEQYF. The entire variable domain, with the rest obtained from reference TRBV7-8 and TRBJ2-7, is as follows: GAGVSQSPRYKVAKRGQDVALRCDPISGHVSLFWYQQALGQGPEFLTYFQNEAQLDKSGLPSDRFFAERPEGSVSTLKIQRTQQEDSAVYLCASSPPREANVDPYEQYFGPGTRLTVT.

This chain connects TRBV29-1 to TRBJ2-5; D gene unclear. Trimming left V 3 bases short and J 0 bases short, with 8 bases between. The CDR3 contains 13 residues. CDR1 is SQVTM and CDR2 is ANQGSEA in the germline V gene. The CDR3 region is CSVESEYQETQYF. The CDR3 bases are TGCAGCGTTGAGTCGGAATACCAAGAGACCCAGTACTTC.

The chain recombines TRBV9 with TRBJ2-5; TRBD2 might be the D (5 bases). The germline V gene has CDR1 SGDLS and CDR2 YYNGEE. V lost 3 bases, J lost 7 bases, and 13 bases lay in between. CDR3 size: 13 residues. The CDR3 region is CASSGPDLGTQYF. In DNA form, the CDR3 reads TGTGCCAGCAGCGGACCGGACTTGGGGACCCAGTACTTC.

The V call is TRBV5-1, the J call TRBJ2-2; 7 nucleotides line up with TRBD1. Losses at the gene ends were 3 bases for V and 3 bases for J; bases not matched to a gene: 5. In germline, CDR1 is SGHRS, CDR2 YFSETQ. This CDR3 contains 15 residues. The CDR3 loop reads CASSYDRAYTGELFF. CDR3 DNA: TGCGCCAGCAGCTACGACAGGGCCTACACCGGGGAGCTGTTTTTT.

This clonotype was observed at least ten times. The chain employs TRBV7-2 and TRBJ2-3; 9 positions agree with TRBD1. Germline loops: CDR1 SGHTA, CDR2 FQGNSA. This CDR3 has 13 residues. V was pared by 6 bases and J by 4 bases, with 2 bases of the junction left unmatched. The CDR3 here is CASRDRGPDTQYF. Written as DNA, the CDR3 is TGTGCCAGCAGGGACAGGGGACCAGATACGCAGTATTTT.

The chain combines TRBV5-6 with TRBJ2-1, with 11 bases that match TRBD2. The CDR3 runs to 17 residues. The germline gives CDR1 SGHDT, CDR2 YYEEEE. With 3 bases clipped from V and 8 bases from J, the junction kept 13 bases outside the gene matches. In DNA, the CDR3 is TGTGCCAGCAGCTCATTCCCGAGGCTAGCGGGAGGAGATGAGCAGTTCTTC. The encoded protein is CASSSFPRLAGGDEQFF. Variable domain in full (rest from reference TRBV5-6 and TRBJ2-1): DAGVTQSPTHLIKTRGQQVTLRCSPKSGHDTVSWYQQALGQGPQFIFQYYEEEERQRGNFPDRFSGHQFPNYSSELNVNALLLGDSALYLCASSSFPRLAGGDEQFFGPGTRLTVL.

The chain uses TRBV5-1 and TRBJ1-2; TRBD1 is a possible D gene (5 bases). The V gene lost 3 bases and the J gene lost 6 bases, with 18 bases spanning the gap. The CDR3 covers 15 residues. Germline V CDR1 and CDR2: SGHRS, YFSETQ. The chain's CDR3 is CASSWAGGRADGYTF. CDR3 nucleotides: TGCGCCAGCAGCTGGGCCGGGGGAAGGGCGGATGGCTACACCTTC. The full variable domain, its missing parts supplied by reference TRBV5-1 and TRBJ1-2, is KAGVTQTPRYLIKTRGQQVTLSCSPISGHRSVSWYQQTPGQGLQFLFEYFSETQRNKGNFPGRFSGRQFSNSRSEMNVSTLELGDSALYLCASSWAGGRADGYTFGSGTRLTVV.

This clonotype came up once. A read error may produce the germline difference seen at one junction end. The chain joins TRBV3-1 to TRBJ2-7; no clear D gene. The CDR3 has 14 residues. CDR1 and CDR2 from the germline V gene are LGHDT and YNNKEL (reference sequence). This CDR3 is CAGSLGQNSYEQYF. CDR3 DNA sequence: TGTGCCGGCAGCCTTGGGCAGAACTCCTACGAGCAGTACTTC.

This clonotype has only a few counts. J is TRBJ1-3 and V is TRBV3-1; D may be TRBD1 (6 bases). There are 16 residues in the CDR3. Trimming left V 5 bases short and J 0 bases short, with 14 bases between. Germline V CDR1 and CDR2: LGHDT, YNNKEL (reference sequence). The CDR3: CASSFLGGSSGNTIYF. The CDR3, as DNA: TGTGCCAGCAGCTTCCTAGGGGGGAGCTCTGGAAACACCATATATTTT.

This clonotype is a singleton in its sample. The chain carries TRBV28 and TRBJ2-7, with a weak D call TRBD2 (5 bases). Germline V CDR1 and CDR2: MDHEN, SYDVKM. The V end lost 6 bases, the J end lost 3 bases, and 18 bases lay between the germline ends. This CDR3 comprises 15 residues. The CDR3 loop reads CASRGGGLGYYEQYF. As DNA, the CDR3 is TGTGCCAGCAGGGGTGGAGGTTTAGGATACTACGAGCAGTACTTC.

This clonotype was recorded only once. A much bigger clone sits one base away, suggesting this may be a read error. The CDR3 sequence: CASSVGEGGHTDTQYF. As DNA, the CDR3 is TGTGCCAGCAGCGTAGGCGAGGGGGGCCACACAGATACGCAGTATTTT. The rearrangement uses TRBV9 and TRBJ2-3; D may match TRBD1 or TRBD2 (6 bases each). Germline V lookup: CDR1 SGDLS, CDR2 YYNGEE. The CDR3 totals 16 residues. Trimming took 0 bases from V and 2 from J, leaving 13 bases between them.

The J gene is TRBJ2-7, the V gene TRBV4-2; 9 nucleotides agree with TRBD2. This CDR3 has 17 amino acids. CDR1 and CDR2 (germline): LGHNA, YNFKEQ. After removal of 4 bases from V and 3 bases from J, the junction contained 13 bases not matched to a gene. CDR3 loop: CASSLPQTSGILYEQYF. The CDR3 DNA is TGTGCCAGCAGCCTCCCGCAGACTAGCGGCATTCTCTACGAGCAGTACTTC.

CDR3: CASSPDRDGDIYIQYF. The CDR3 bases are TGTGCCAGCAGTCCCGATCGGGACGGGGACATTTACATTCAGTACTTC. The chain couples TRBV27 to TRBJ2-4, with D maybe TRBD1 (6 bases). CDR1 and CDR2 (germline): MNHEY, SMNVEV (reference sequence). This CDR3 region has 16 residues. The V end lost 5 bases, the J end lost 8 bases, and 22 bases lay between the germline ends.

This CDR3 reads CSVVLAGPSTDTQYF. CDR3 in DNA: TGCAGCGTTGTTCTAGCGGGACCTAGCACAGATACGCAGTATTTT. The chain has TRBV29-1 and TRBJ2-3; TRBD2 matches at 9 bases. The CDR3 consists of 15 residues. V gave up 4 bases and J gave up 0 bases; unmatched junction bases: 5. Germline CDR1 reads SQVTM; CDR2 reads ANQGSEA.

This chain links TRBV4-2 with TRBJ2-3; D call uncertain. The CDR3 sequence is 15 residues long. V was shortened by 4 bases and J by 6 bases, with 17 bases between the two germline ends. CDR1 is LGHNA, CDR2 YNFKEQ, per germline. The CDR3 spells CASSREWETLDTQYF. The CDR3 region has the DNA TGTGCCAGCAGCCGAGAGTGGGAAACGCTGGATACGCAGTATTTT.

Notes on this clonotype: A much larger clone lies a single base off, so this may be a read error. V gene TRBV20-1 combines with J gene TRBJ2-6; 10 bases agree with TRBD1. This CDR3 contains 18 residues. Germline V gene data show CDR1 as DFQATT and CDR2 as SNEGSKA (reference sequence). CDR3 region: CSAPRGDRGFSGANVQTF. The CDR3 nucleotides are TGCAGTGCTCCCCGCGGGGACAGGGGTTTCTCTGGGGCCAACGTCCAGACTTTC.

This CDR3 is CASSQENRGNYGYTF. In nucleotides, the CDR3 is TGCGCCAGCAGCCAAGAAAATCGGGGTAACTATGGCTACACCTTC. This chain uses TRBV4-3 with TRBJ1-2; D not resolved. Germline CDR1 is LGHNA and CDR2 is YSLEER. This CDR3 has 15 residues. V was trimmed by 0 bases and J by 1 base, leaving 9 bases between them.

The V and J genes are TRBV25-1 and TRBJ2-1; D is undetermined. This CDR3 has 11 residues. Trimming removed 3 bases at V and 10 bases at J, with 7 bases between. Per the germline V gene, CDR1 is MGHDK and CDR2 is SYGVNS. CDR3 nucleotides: TGTGCCAGCAGTGAGTCCTACGAGCAGTTCTTC. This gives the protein CASSESYEQFF. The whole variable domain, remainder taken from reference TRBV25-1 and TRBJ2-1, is EADIYQTPRYLVIGTGKKITLECSQTMGHDKMYWYQQDPGMELHLIHYSYGVNSTEKGDLSSESTVSRIRTEHFPLTLESARPSHTSQYLCASSESYEQFFGPGTRLTVL.

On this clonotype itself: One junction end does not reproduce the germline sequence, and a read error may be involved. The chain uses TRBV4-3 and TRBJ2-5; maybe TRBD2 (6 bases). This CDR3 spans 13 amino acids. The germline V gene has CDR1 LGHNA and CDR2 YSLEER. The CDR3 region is CASSKERRDGQYF. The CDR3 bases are TGCGCCAGCAGCAAAGAGAGGAGGGACGGGCAGTACTTC.